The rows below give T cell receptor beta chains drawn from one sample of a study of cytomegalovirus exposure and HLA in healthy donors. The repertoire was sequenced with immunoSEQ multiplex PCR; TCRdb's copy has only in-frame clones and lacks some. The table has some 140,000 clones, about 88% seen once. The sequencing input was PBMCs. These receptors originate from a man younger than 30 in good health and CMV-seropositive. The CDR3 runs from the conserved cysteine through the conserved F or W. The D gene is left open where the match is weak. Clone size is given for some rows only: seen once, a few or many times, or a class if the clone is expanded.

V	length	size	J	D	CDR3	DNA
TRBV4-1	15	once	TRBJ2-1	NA	CASSQVGGAYNEQFF	TGCGCCAGCAGCCAAGTCGGCGGGGCCTACAATGAGCAGTTCTTC
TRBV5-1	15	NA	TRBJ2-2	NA	CASSFGFGDTGELFF	TGCGCCAGCAGTTTCGGGTTCGGGGACACCGGGGAGCTGTTTTTT
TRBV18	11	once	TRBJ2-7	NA	CASSSSYEQYF	TGTGCCAGCTCATCATCCTACGAGCAGTACTTC
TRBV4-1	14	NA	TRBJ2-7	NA	CASSQGAGSYEQYF	TGCGCCAGCAGCCAAGGGGCAGGGTCCTACGAGCAGTACTTC
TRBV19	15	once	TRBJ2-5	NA	CASKNTGPGRETQYF	TGTGCCAGTAAAAATACAGGCCCCGGTAGGGAGACCCAGTACTTC
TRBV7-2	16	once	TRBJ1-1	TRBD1	CASSLYGTGGNTEAFF	TGTGCCAGCAGCTTATACGGGACAGGGGGAAACACTGAAGCTTTCTTT
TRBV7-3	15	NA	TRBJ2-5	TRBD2	CASRTSGGASETQYF	TGTGCCAGCAGGACTAGCGGGGGGGCTTCAGAGACCCAGTACTTC
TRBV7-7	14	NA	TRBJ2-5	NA	CASSRGTVSETQYF	TGTGCCAGCAGCCGGGGGACAGTTAGTGAGACCCAGTACTTC
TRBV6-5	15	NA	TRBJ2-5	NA	CASRDTPAGQETQYF	TGTGCCAGCAGGGACACCCCGGCAGGGCAAGAGACCCAGTACTTC
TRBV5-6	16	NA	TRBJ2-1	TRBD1	CASSLVRDSQYNEQFF	TGTGCCAGCAGCTTGGTCCGGGACAGTCAATACAATGAGCAGTTCTTC
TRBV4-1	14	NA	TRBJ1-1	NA	CASSQPIRNTEAFF	TGCGCCAGCAGCCAACCTATTCGGAACACTGAAGCTTTCTTT
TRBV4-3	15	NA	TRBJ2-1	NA	CASSQDSVGYNEQFF	TGCGCCAGCAGCCAAGATAGTGTCGGTTATAATGAGCAGTTCTTC
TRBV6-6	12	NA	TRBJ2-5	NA	CASSYPQETQYF	TGTGCCAGCAGTTACCCTCAAGAGACCCAGTACTTC
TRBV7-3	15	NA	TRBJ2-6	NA	CASSYSSSGANVLTF	TGTGCCAGCAGCTATAGTTCCTCTGGGGCCAACGTCCTGACTTTC
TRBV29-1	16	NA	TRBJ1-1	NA	CSVEDLTAIGGTEAFF	TGCAGCGTTGAAGATCTTACGGCGATAGGGGGCACTGAAGCTTTCTTT
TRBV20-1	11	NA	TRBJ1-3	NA	CSAPSRNTIYF	TGCAGTGCCCCCTCACGGAACACCATATATTTT
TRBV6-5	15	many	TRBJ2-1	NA	CASSYHPNRDNEQFF	TGTGCCAGCAGTTACCACCCGAATCGGGACAATGAGCAGTTCTTC
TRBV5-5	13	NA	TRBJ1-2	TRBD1	CASSRNRGGGYTF	TGCGCCAGCAGCCGGAACAGGGGTGGAGGCTACACCTTC
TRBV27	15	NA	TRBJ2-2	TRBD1	CASSLFRGLGGELFF	TGTGCCAGCAGTTTATTTAGGGGGCTTGGCGGGGAGCTGTTTTTT
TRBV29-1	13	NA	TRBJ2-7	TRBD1	CSDKTGTPYEQYF	TGCAGCGACAAGACAGGGACACCCTACGAGCAGTACTTC
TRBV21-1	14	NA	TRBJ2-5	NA	CASGQTGGDETQYF	TGTGCCAGCGGCCAGACGGGAGGTGACGAGACCCAGTACTTC
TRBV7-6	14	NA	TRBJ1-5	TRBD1	CASSLGQDNQPQHF	TGTGCCAGCAGCCTCGGACAGGACAATCAGCCCCAGCATTTT
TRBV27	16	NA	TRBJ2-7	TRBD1	CASSPKPGTGLLEQYF	TGTGCCAGCAGTCCAAAACCCGGGACAGGGCTACTCGAGCAGTACTTC
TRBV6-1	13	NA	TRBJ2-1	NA	CASSDVSYNEQFF	TGTGCCAGCAGTGACGTGTCCTACAATGAGCAGTTCTTC
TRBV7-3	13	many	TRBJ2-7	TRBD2	CASSPGGTYEQYF	TGTGCCAGCAGCCCGGGAGGGACCTACGAGCAGTACTTC
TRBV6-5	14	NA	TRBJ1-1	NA	CASSYTGRGPQAFF	TGTGCCAGCAGTTACACAGGGCGCGGGCCTCAAGCTTTCTTT
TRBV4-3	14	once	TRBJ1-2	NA	CASSQTVGSYGYTF	TGCGCCAGCAGCCAAACCGTCGGGAGCTATGGCTACACCTTC
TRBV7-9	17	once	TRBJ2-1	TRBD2	CASSLRGAGAYYNEQFF	TGTGCCAGCAGCTTAAGAGGAGCGGGGGCCTACTACAATGAGCAGTTCTTC
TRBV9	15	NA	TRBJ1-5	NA	CASSVDFSPNQPQHF	TGTGCCAGCAGCGTAGACTTTAGCCCCAATCAGCCCCAGCATTTT
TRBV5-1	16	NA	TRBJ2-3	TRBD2	CASSYGTSGSTDTQYF	TGCGCCAGCAGCTACGGGACTAGCGGAAGCACAGATACGCAGTATTTT
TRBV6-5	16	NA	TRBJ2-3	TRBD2	CASSSELAGGTDTQYF	TGTGCCAGCAGTTCTGAACTAGCGGGAGGGACAGATACGCAGTATTTT
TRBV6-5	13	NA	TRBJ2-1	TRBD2	CASSYGGGNEQFF	TGTGCCAGCAGTTACGGCGGGGGCAATGAGCAGTTCTTC
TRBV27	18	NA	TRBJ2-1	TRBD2	CASSSISLAGAVGNEQFF	TGTGCCAGCAGTTCGATCTCCTTAGCGGGAGCGGTGGGCAATGAGCAGTTCTTC
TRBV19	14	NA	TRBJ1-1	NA	CASSIGVSNTEAFF	TGTGCCAGTAGTATAGGCGTATCGAACACTGAAGCTTTCTTT
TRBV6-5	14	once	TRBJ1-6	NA	CASSYGGSGSPLHF	TGTGCCAGCAGTTACGGAGGCAGCGGATCACCCCTCCACTTT
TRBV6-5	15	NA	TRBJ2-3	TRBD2	CASSYLSGRADTQYF	TGTGCCAGCAGTTATCTTAGCGGGAGGGCAGATACGCAGTATTTT
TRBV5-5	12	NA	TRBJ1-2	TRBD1	CATGQGGYGYTF	TGTGCCACCGGACAGGGAGGCTATGGCTACACCTTC
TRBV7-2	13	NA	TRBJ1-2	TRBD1	CASSIGTGYGYTF	TGTGCCAGCAGCATAGGGACAGGGTACGGCTACACCTTC
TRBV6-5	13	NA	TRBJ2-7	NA	CAAGRDTAYEQYF	TGTGCCGCGGGTCGGGACACCGCCTACGAGCAGTACTTC
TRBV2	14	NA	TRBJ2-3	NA	CASRNGVEADTQYF	TGTGCCAGCAGGAACGGGGTTGAGGCAGATACGCAGTATTTT
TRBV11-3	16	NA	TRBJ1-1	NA	CASSLLGAGGNTEAFF	TGTGCCAGCAGCCTGCTGGGAGCAGGCGGGAACACTGAAGCTTTCTTT